Listed below are T cell receptor beta chains from one sample, sequenced in a study of regulatory T cells in long-lasting Graves disease. From the multiplex PCR reads, TCRdb called clonotypes with MiXCR, one entry per CDR3 protein. The sample consists of about half a million distinct CDR3 sequences, 12% of them appearing once. This same sample was also part of a study on T cells in Graves' hyperthyroidism and ophthalmopathy.

Sequencing was performed on peripheral blood mononuclear cells (PBMCs), taken at new diagnosis, from a patient treated with antithyroid drugs. The receptors shown here come from a woman in her 30s with Graves disease. Both conserved end residues are part of each CDR3. The order of the fields is D gene, J gene, clone size, V gene, CDR3 DNA, CDR3 protein. A D gene is named only where the DNA matches it firmly. Clone size is shown for a subset of rows, as once, few, many or a class of expanded clone.

d_call: NA
j_call: TRBJ1-2
clone_size: many
v_call: TRBV12-3/TRBV12-4
cdr3_nt: TGTGCCAGCAGTTTTTTTTCTGGCTATGGCTACACCTTC
cdr3_aa: CASSFFSGYGYTF

d_call: NA
j_call: TRBJ2-1
clone_size: many
v_call: TRBV6-5
cdr3_nt: TGTGCCAGCAGTTACTCCATACAAACAGGGAATGAGCAGTTCTTC
cdr3_aa: CASSYSIQTGNEQFF

d_call: TRBD1
j_call: TRBJ2-7
clone_size: many
v_call: TRBV12-3/TRBV12-4
cdr3_nt: TGTGCCAGCAGTTCCCCAGGGGGCGAGCAGTACTTC
cdr3_aa: CASSSPGGEQYF

d_call: NA
j_call: TRBJ2-5
clone_size: few
v_call: TRBV5-1
cdr3_nt: TGCGCCAGCAGGAGTCCCCCTCAAGAGACCCAGTACTTC
cdr3_aa: CASRSPPQETQYF

d_call: NA
j_call: TRBJ1-2
clone_size: many
v_call: TRBV19
cdr3_nt: TGTGCCAGTAGTCCAGGACTGGGGAACTATGGCTACACCTTC
cdr3_aa: CASSPGLGNYGYTF

d_call: NA
j_call: TRBJ2-7
clone_size: NA
v_call: TRBV11-2
cdr3_nt: TGTGCCAGCAGCTTAGTGGCAGCGAACTACGAGCAGTACTTC
cdr3_aa: CASSLVAANYEQYF

d_call: NA
j_call: TRBJ1-6
clone_size: NA
v_call: TRBV4-2
cdr3_nt: TGTGCCAGCAGCCAAGATGATGGTCGGTATAATTCACCCCTCCACTTT
cdr3_aa: CASSQDDGRYNSPLHF

d_call: TRBD2
j_call: TRBJ2-5
clone_size: many
v_call: TRBV7-8
cdr3_nt: TGTGCCAGCAGCTCCCTGGGACTAGCAGAGACCCAGTACTTC
cdr3_aa: CASSSLGLAETQYF

d_call: TRBD1
j_call: TRBJ1-1
clone_size: few
v_call: TRBV13
cdr3_nt: TGTGCCAGCAGCTTAGTCCCCTTACTTCTACAGGGGGCTCTGAACACTGAAGCTTTCTTT
cdr3_aa: CASSLVPLLLQGALNTEAFF

d_call: NA
j_call: TRBJ2-2
clone_size: many
v_call: TRBV10-3
cdr3_nt: TGTGCCATCAGTGAGTCGTGGGGCACCGGGGAGCTGTTTTTT
cdr3_aa: CAISESWGTGELFF

d_call: TRBD2
j_call: TRBJ2-5
clone_size: many
v_call: TRBV19
cdr3_nt: TGTGCCAGTAGTATCCCTAGCGGGAGGGCTGGAGAGACCCAGTACTTC
cdr3_aa: CASSIPSGRAGETQYF

d_call: NA
j_call: TRBJ2-6
clone_size: many
v_call: TRBV7-9
cdr3_nt: TGTGCCAGCAGCTTAGGCGGACCGAGCTCTGGGGCCAACGTCCTGACTTTC
cdr3_aa: CASSLGGPSSGANVLTF

d_call: NA
j_call: TRBJ2-1
clone_size: few
v_call: TRBV5-1
cdr3_nt: TGCGCCAGCAGCTTGGACCCCAGCAACAATGAGCAGTTCTTC
cdr3_aa: CASSLDPSNNEQFF

d_call: NA
j_call: TRBJ2-7
clone_size: many
v_call: TRBV18
cdr3_nt: TGTGCCAGCTCACACACAGCCCGACCTTCAGGCGAGCAGTACTTC
cdr3_aa: CASSHTARPSGEQYF

d_call: TRBD1
j_call: TRBJ1-1
clone_size: many
v_call: TRBV6-5
cdr3_nt: TGTGCCAGCAGTTACCAGGTCAGGACAGGAGTATTAGAAGCTTTCTTT
cdr3_aa: CASSYQVRTGVLEAFF

d_call: NA
j_call: TRBJ2-3
clone_size: many
v_call: TRBV11-2
cdr3_nt: TGTGCCAGCAGCTCGGAGTACTGGGATACGCAGTATTTT
cdr3_aa: CASSSEYWDTQYF

d_call: TRBD1
j_call: TRBJ1-1
clone_size: many
v_call: TRBV11-3
cdr3_nt: TGTGCCAGCAGCTTGACAGGGGGCCATACTGAAGCTTTCTTT
cdr3_aa: CASSLTGGHTEAFF

d_call: TRBD1
j_call: TRBJ2-1
clone_size: few
v_call: TRBV19
cdr3_nt: TGTGCCAGTAGTCGCGGACAGGGGGCATATGAGCAGTTCTTC
cdr3_aa: CASSRGQGAYEQFF

d_call: NA
j_call: TRBJ2-5
clone_size: NA
v_call: TRBV5-1
cdr3_nt: TGCGCCAGCAGCTTGGCCTTTACTAGCCTTCGGGAGACCCAGTACTTC
cdr3_aa: CASSLAFTSLRETQYF

d_call: NA
j_call: TRBJ2-7
clone_size: many
v_call: TRBV7-8
cdr3_nt: TGTGCCAGCAGCTTGTCGGGCGGGATCGAGCAGTACTTC
cdr3_aa: CASSLSGGIEQYF

d_call: NA
j_call: TRBJ2-7
clone_size: NA
v_call: TRBV18
cdr3_nt: TGTGCCAGCTCACCACCTTCCAGGGCATGGGACGAGCAGTACTTC
cdr3_aa: CASSPPSRAWDEQYF

d_call: TRBD2
j_call: TRBJ2-7
clone_size: many
v_call: TRBV18
cdr3_nt: TGTGCCAGCTCAGCGTCCGGGACTAATCCGGAGCAGTACTTC
cdr3_aa: CASSASGTNPEQYF

d_call: NA
j_call: TRBJ2-3
clone_size: many
v_call: TRBV2
cdr3_nt: TGTGCCAGCAGTCGGAGCCTTCTCTGGCGCCAGACAGATACGCAGTATTTT
cdr3_aa: CASSRSLLWRQTDTQYF

d_call: NA
j_call: TRBJ1-1
clone_size: NA
v_call: TRBV11-2
cdr3_nt: TGTGCCAGCAGCTTTTCAGGGGCGCCCACTGAAGCTTTCTTT
cdr3_aa: CASSFSGAPTEAFF

d_call: NA
j_call: TRBJ1-1
clone_size: few
v_call: TRBV15
cdr3_nt: TGTGCCACCAGCAGAGAAGGGCACGGAACCACTGAAGCTTTCTTT
cdr3_aa: CATSREGHGTTEAFF

d_call: NA
j_call: TRBJ1-1
clone_size: many
v_call: TRBV20-1
cdr3_nt: TGCAGTGCTTCTCAGTACATGAACACTGAAGCTTTCTTT
cdr3_aa: CSASQYMNTEAFF

d_call: NA
j_call: TRBJ1-1
clone_size: many
v_call: TRBV13
cdr3_nt: TGTGCCAGCAGCTTAGGTGTCGGCGTTCGCGCTTTCTTT
cdr3_aa: CASSLGVGVRAFF

d_call: NA
j_call: TRBJ1-6
clone_size: many
v_call: TRBV6-5
cdr3_nt: TGTGCCAGCAGTTACTCGAGGCAGAATTATAATTCACCCCTCCACTTT
cdr3_aa: CASSYSRQNYNSPLHF